The 31 T cell receptor beta chains given below trace back to one sample, sequenced in a study of cytomegalovirus exposure and HLA in healthy donors. The PCR ran on 60 Vbeta and 13 Jbeta primers. Profiled with immunoSEQ multiplex PCR; TCRdb holds only in-frame clones, not every one. Among 200,000 or so clones, approximately 82% were seen once, and the ten largest hold 0.6% to 0.65%. The sample taken for sequencing was PBMCs. The origin of the receptors is a man aged 18 to 29 in good health and CMV-seronegative.

The CDR3 loop reads CASSEGQGAIDEQFF. DNA for the CDR3: TGTGCCAGCTCAGAAGGACAGGGGGCGATCGATGAGCAGTTCTTC. The chain employs TRBV18 and TRBJ2-1; the match to TRBD1 covers 11 bases. Per germline, CDR1 KGHSH and CDR2 LQKENI. The CDR3 extends over 15 amino acids. V lost 5 bases, J lost 8 bases, and 8 bases stayed unmatched.

This clone was counted only a few times. The chain links TRBV6-1 to TRBJ2-7, with 12 positions matching TRBD2. The germline gives CDR1 MNHNS, CDR2 SASEGT. With V trimmed by 4 bases and J by 3 bases, 4 bases remained unmatched. This CDR3 is built from 15 residues. The CDR3 loop is CASSATTSGSYEQYF. The CDR3 nucleotides are TGTGCCAGCAGTGCCACGACTAGCGGGAGCTACGAGCAGTACTTC.

This sequence joins TRBV9 and TRBJ2-5, with D maybe TRBD2 (6 bases). V shed 0 bases and J shed 5 bases, with 14 bases lying between them. The CDR3 consists of 15 residues. Looked up from germline, CDR1 is SGDLS and CDR2 is YYNGEE. The CDR3 nucleotides are TGTGCCAGCAGCGTAGGGACTACCCTCGCGGAGACCCAGTACTTC. It translates to CASSVGTTLAETQYF.

The chain joins TRBV2 to TRBJ2-7, with D uncertain. Per germline, CDR1 SNHLY and CDR2 FYNNEI. V dropped 3 bases and J dropped 2 bases, with 17 bases sitting between them. The CDR3 sequence is 16 residues long. CDR3 in DNA: TGTGCCAGCAGTGATGTTGTGGCGGCCGTAGCCTACGAGCAGTACTTC. Encoded protein: CASSDVVAAVAYEQYF. Combining the CDR3 with reference TRBV2 and TRBJ2-7 gives the whole variable domain EPEVTQTPSHQVTQMGQEVILRCVPISNHLYFYWYRQILGQKVEFLVSFYNNEISEKSEIFDDQFSVERPDGSNFTLKIRSTKLEDSAMYFCASSDVVAAVAYEQYFGPGTRLTVT.

The gene calls are TRBV7-9 and TRBJ1-2; TRBD1 matches 8 bases. Trimming took 3 bases from V and 4 from J; bases not matched to a gene: 4. The CDR3 runs 14 residues. Per germline, CDR1 SEHNR and CDR2 FQNEAQ (reference sequence). The chain's CDR3 is CASSFGQGGYGYTF. The CDR3 nucleotides read TGTGCCAGCAGCTTCGGACAGGGAGGCTATGGCTACACCTTC.

The V gene is TRBV5-1, the J gene TRBJ1-1; D ambiguous. The germline CDR1 and CDR2 sequences are SGHRS and YFSETQ. The CDR3 is made up of 13 amino acids. Trimming took off 1 base at V and 3 bases at J, with 7 bases between the two ends. CDR3 DNA sequence: TGCGCCAGCAGCTTGTTCAGATACACTGAAGCTTTCTTT. Amino acid sequence: CASSLFRYTEAFF.

The chain employs TRBV7-6 and TRBJ1-1; D is perhaps TRBD1 (6 bases). CDR3 length: 15 amino acids. Looked up from germline, CDR1 is SGHVS and CDR2 is FNYEAQ. Trimming cost V 4 bases and J 2 bases, with 14 bases left between them. The CDR3 nucleotides read TGTGCCAGCAGCTCTATCCGGGACACAAACACTGAAGCTTTCTTT. Encoded protein: CASSSIRDTNTEAFF.

With regard to this clone: The identical CDR3 is also encoded by other nucleotide sequences in the sample. This rearrangement joins TRBV5-6 to TRBJ2-7; tentative D call: TRBD1 (6 bases). V lost 2 bases, J lost 4 bases, and 7 bases lay in between. This CDR3 spans 12 amino acids. Germline CDR1 reads SGHDT; CDR2 reads YYEEEE. The CDR3 region is CASSLGQYEQYF. Written as DNA, the CDR3 is TGTGCCAGCAGCTTAGGACAGTACGAGCAGTACTTC.

Only a few counts were recorded for this clone. This chain joins TRBV6-1 and TRBJ1-1; TRBD1 aligns across 12 bases. The V segment lost 10 bases and the J segment 11 bases; nucleotides outside the gene matches: 14. This CDR3 has 14 amino acids. The germline V gene encodes CDR1 MNHNS and CDR2 SASEGT. Here the CDR3 reads CATKPGTGGARAFF. The CDR3 DNA reads as TGTGCCACCAAGCCAGGGACAGGGGGCGCAAGGGCTTTCTTT.

A single count supports this clone. The V gene is TRBV27, the J gene TRBJ2-3, with unresolved D. This CDR3 is 13 amino acids long. Trimming left V 5 bases short and J 4 bases short, with 10 bases between. Germline V gene sequence: CDR1 MNHEY, CDR2 SMNVEV (reference sequence). The CDR3 bases are TGTGCCAGCAGTCGTTTATCGTCAGATACGCAGTATTTT. As protein: CASSRLSSDTQYF.

This clone came up a few times. J is TRBJ2-3 and V is TRBV6-5, with a possible D match to TRBD1 (6 bases). The CDR3 spans 14 residues. The V and J ends lost 6 bases and 2 bases respectively, with 12 bases between them. CDR1 MNHEY and CDR2 SVGAGI come from the germline V gene. CDR3 region: CASRKTGFTDTQYF. The CDR3 DNA is TGTGCCAGCAGAAAAACAGGGTTCACAGATACGCAGTATTTT.

This rearrangement joins TRBV5-8 to TRBJ2-5; 12 positions match TRBD2. The end of the DNA fits TRBJ2-7 better, so the J call may be wrong. Germline CDR1 SGHTS, CDR2 YDEGEE. The CDR3 is 18 residues long. CDR3 nucleotide sequence: TGTGCCAGCAGCTTAGCGACTAGCGGGAGAACGGCCTCCTACGAGCAGTACTTC. Encoded protein: CASSLATSGRTASYEQYF.

J is TRBJ1-1 and V is TRBV29-1; D is unclear. CDR3 length equals 11 residues. Germline V gives CDR1 SQVTM, CDR2 ANQGSEA. V was cut by 4 bases and J by 0 bases, with 3 bases left in between. CDR3 residues: CSVVMNTEAFF. CDR3 nucleotides: TGCAGCGTTGTCATGAACACTGAAGCTTTCTTT.

This clone was picked up one time. The V and J genes are TRBV7-9 and TRBJ2-5; 10 nucleotides match TRBD1. The end of the DNA fits TRBJ2-7 better, so the J call may be wrong. CDR1 SEHNR and CDR2 FQNEAQ come from the germline V gene (reference sequence). This CDR3 has 15 residues. The CDR3 is CASSFGDRGPYEQYF. CDR3 in DNA: TGTGCCAGCAGCTTTGGGGACAGGGGACCCTACGAGCAGTACTTC.

The V call is TRBV7-9, the J call TRBJ2-1; a weak D match, TRBD2 (6 bases). The germline gives CDR1 SEHNR, CDR2 FQNEAQ (reference sequence). CDR3 length: 15 residues. V lost 4 bases to trimming and J lost 0 bases, with 10 bases between them. CDR3 nucleotides: TGTGCCAGCAGCTCTAGCGCAAGCTCCTACAATGAGCAGTTCTTC. Translation gives CASSSSASSYNEQFF.

This chain connects TRBV7-9 to TRBJ2-7, with unresolved D. This CDR3 is 11 amino acids long. V lost 7 bases to trimming and J lost 5 bases, with 9 bases between them. The germline gives CDR1 SEHNR, CDR2 FQNEAQ (reference sequence). CDR3 nucleotide sequence: TGTGCCAGCATGGCTCCGAACGAGCAGTACTTC. Its protein is CASMAPNEQYF.

In DNA form, the CDR3 reads TGTGCCAGCAGTACCGGAGGCTATGGCTACACCTTC. Translation gives CASSTGGYGYTF. The V gene is TRBV6-6, the J gene TRBJ1-2; no clear D. V was clipped by 5 bases and J by 4 bases, with 8 bases between them. This CDR3 contains 12 residues. The germline V gene has CDR1 MNHNY and CDR2 SVGAGI (reference sequence).

V is TRBV2 and J is TRBJ1-1; D call uncertain. CDR3 length equals 15 residues. Trimming took off 4 bases at V and 7 bases at J, with 19 bases between the two ends. The V gene's germline CDR1 is SNHLY and CDR2 FYNNEI. CDR3 loop: CASSVYWASPDEAFF. In DNA, the CDR3 is TGTGCCAGCAGTGTTTATTGGGCTTCCCCAGATGAAGCTTTCTTT.

This sequence joins TRBV27 and TRBJ2-3, with 8 bases matching TRBD2. Germline trimming cut 3 bases from V and 3 bases from J; bases unmatched to any gene: 2. CDR3 length equals 14 residues. CDR1 is MNHEY, CDR2 SMNVEV, per germline (reference sequence). The CDR3 DNA follows: TGTGCCAGCAGTTTCGGGGGGGAGACAGATACGCAGTATTTT. It specifies CASSFGGETDTQYF.

The V and J genes are TRBV25-1 and TRBJ1-2, with 7 bases that match TRBD1. The V gene's germline CDR1 is MGHDK and CDR2 SYGVNS. The CDR3 length is 14 residues. The ends lost 0 bases at V and 7 bases at J; junction bases unmatched: 5. CDR3 amino acids: CASSEYISGGGYTF. The CDR3 nucleotides are TGTGCCAGCAGTGAATATATCTCAGGGGGTGGCTACACCTTC.

This chain connects TRBV27 to TRBJ2-7; 8 positions match TRBD1. The V and J ends lost 6 bases and 1 base, in that order; junction bases with no gene match: 8. The CDR3 loop spans 15 amino acids. Germline V gives CDR1 MNHEY, CDR2 SMNVEV (reference sequence). The CDR3 DNA follows: TGTGCCAGCAGGCCGGGACAGGCCCCATCCTACGAGCAGTACTTC. This gives the protein CASRPGQAPSYEQYF.

J is TRBJ1-1 and V is TRBV14; no firm D call. The V end lost 8 bases, the J end lost 0 bases, and 10 bases lay between the germline ends. This CDR3 is 13 amino acids long. Looked up from germline, CDR1 is SGHDN and CDR2 is FVKESK. Here the CDR3 DNA reads TGTGCCAGCGCCCGAGTGTTGAACACTGAAGCTTTCTTT. This sequence encodes CASARVLNTEAFF.

J is TRBJ2-1 and V is TRBV15; D unclear. The ends were cut back, 3 bases at V and 0 bases at J, with 9 bases in the middle. The CDR3 length is 15 residues. Germline CDR1 LNHNV, CDR2 YYDKDF (reference sequence). DNA for the CDR3: TGTGCCACCAGCAGTGAACTTAGCTCCTACAATGAGCAGTTCTTC. Translating it yields CATSSELSSYNEQFF.

This chain connects TRBV5-1 to TRBJ2-7, with TRBD2 identical over 7 bases. J gave up 6 bases and V 5 bases, and 14 bases lay outside the gene matches. Germline V gene data show CDR1 as SGHRS and CDR2 as YFSETQ. The CDR3 covers 15 residues. CDR3 coding DNA: TGCGCCAGCAGACGTACTAGCGCTACATACGGCGAGCAGTACTTC. It codes for CASRRTSATYGEQYF. Together with reference TRBV5-1 and TRBJ2-7, the CDR3 gives the full variable domain: KAGVTQTPRYLIKTRGQQVTLSCSPISGHRSVSWYQQTPGQGLQFLFEYFSETQRNKGNFPGRFSGRQFSNSRSEMNVSTLELGDSALYLCASRRTSATYGEQYFGPGTRLTVT.

The V and J genes are TRBV29-1 and TRBJ1-2; perhaps TRBD1 as D (6 bases). The CDR3 extends over 13 amino acids. V lost 3 bases to trimming and J lost 4 bases, with 12 bases between them. Germline V gene data show CDR1 as SQVTM and CDR2 as ANQGSEA. For the CDR3, the DNA is TGCAGCGTTGATGGGGGCGAGCGCTATGGCTACACCTTC. It is translated as CSVDGGERYGYTF.

Points on this clone: Other nucleotide sequences from this sample produce the same CDR3. The J gene is TRBJ1-2, the V gene TRBV5-1; D remains ambiguous. This CDR3 spans 15 amino acids. Germline V gene sequence: CDR1 SGHRS, CDR2 YFSETQ. Trimming shortened V by 2 bases and J by 4 bases, and 15 bases separated the two germline ends. CDR3 amino acids: CASSLSAGGLYGYTF. CDR3 DNA sequence: TGCGCCAGCAGCTTAAGCGCCGGCGGCCTCTATGGCTACACCTTC.

This clone was seen a handful of times. The genes are TRBV14 and TRBJ1-2, with TRBD1 identical over 12 bases. The trim removed 1 base at V and 4 bases at J, leaving 13 bases unmatched. This CDR3 comprises 19 residues. Germline CDR1 SGHDN, CDR2 FVKESK. The CDR3 loop reads CASSQVVIGDRGLVYGYTF. CDR3 in DNA: TGTGCCAGCAGCCAAGTTGTAATAGGGGACAGGGGGCTCGTCTATGGCTACACCTTC.

This clone has only one observation. V is TRBV9 and J is TRBJ2-3; maybe TRBD2 (5 bases). CDR1 and CDR2 (germline): SGDLS, YYNGEE. V was shortened by 0 bases and J by 4 bases, with 18 bases between the two germline ends. CDR3 size: 17 residues. DNA for the CDR3: TGTGCCAGCAGCGTAGAGGGCAGCTATCCCGGGGCAGATACGCAGTATTTT. Translation: CASSVEGSYPGADTQYF. Looking up the rest from reference TRBV9 and TRBJ2-3 gives the full variable domain: DSGVTQTPKHLITATGQRVTLRCSPRSGDLSVYWYQQSLDQGLQFLIQYYNGEERAKGNILERFSAQQFPDLHSELNLSSLELGDSALYFCASSVEGSYPGADTQYFGPGTRLTVL.

The V call is TRBV5-5, the J call TRBJ1-4; 7 bases match TRBD1. V was clipped by 3 bases and J by 4 bases; unmatched bases: 0. The CDR3 is 13 residues long. Germline CDR1 is SGHKS and CDR2 is YYEKEE (reference sequence). CDR3 DNA sequence: TGTGCCAGCAGCTGGGACAGTAATGAAAAACTGTTTTTT. As protein: CASSWDSNEKLFF.

The J gene is TRBJ1-2, the V gene TRBV6-1; 8 bases are shared with TRBD1. J gave up 6 bases and V 5 bases, and 8 bases lay outside the gene matches. Germline V CDR1 and CDR2: MNHNS, SASEGT. The CDR3 runs to 14 residues. CDR3 sequence: CASSLDRAVDGYTF. In DNA, the CDR3 is TGTGCCAGCAGTCTGGACAGGGCGGTGGATGGCTACACCTTC.

V and J are TRBV7-9 and TRBJ2-2; 8 bases align to TRBD1. The CDR3 contains 15 residues. Germline V gives CDR1 SEHNR, CDR2 FQNEAQ (reference sequence). Trimming at V came to 9 bases and at J to 2 bases, leaving 8 bases not matched to a gene. The CDR3 protein is CASRGQGANTGELFF. CDR3 nucleotide sequence: TGTGCCAGTCGAGGGCAGGGGGCTAACACCGGGGAGCTGTTTTTT.